The rows below give T cell receptor beta chains drawn from one sample of a study of T cells after yellow fever vaccination. TCRdb fed the 5' RACE reads into MiXCR, producing one record per CDR3 protein. The sample holds 100,000 to 150,000 distinct CDR3 sequences, roughly 7.9% seen once. The sequencing here drew on CD4+ T cells sorted from PBMCs, taken about 41 days after the first yellow fever vaccination. The receptors originated from a man between 18 and 29 years old who received the YFV17D yellow fever vaccine. Both conserved end residues are trimmed from each CDR3. A D gene is named only where the DNA matches it firmly.

v_call	d_call	cdr3_aa
TRBV6-4	NA	ASITGSDQPQH
TRBV6-5	TRBD1	ASRPATGDSSEAF
TRBV5-6	NA	ASSGWNQPQH
TRBV20-1	NA	SARAAGRPETQY
TRBV5-6	NA	ASSLEGNTIY
TRBV11-2	NA	ASSGRGALIASYNEQF
TRBV20-1	NA	SASEAGPLRGEQF
TRBV19	NA	ATSTAGPQH
TRBV7-2	TRBD1	ASSLVGTGFNYGYT
TRBV9	NA	ASSVVGDSYNEQF
TRBV12-3/TRBV12-4	NA	ASSFSQSAGYT